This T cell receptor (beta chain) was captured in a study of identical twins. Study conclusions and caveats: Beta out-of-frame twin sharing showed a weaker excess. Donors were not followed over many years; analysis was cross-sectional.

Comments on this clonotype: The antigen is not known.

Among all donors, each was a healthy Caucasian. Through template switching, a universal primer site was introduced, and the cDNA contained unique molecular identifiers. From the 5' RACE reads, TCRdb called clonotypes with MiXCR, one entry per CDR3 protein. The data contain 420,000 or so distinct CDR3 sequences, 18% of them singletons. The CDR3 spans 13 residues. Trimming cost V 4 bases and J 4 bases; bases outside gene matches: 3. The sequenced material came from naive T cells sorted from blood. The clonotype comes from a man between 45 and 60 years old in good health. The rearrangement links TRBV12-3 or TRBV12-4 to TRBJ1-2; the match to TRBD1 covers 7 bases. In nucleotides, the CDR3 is TGTGCCAGCAGTTCTGGACAGGTCTATGGCTACACCTTC. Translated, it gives CASSSGQVYGYTF.